The 25 T cell receptor beta chains below come from one sample, sequenced in a study of blood T cell repertoires in COVID-19 (dated by TCRdb to the early 2020s). Libraries came from the immunoSEQ multiplex PCR assay. TCRdb took over this immuneACCESS table, retaining in-frame rearrangements with V and J assigned. Such tables are incomplete; in checked studies, under half of the missing clones stem from an unresolved V gene, and the remainder is unexplained. Here the sample has 75,000 to 100,000 clones; around 87% occur a single time. The ten largest account for approximately 20% of the sample. The sample was peripheral blood. The receptors were gathered from a human donor in a cohort sampled during active COVID-19.

The rearrangement joins TRBV5-8 to TRBJ1-2; 11 bases are a match to TRBD1. CDR1 and CDR2 (germline): SGHTS, YDEGEE. This CDR3 spans 16 amino acids. V shed 4 bases and J 8 bases; nucleotides not matched to a gene: 13. This CDR3 is CASSDWTGGPLGGYTF. CDR3 DNA sequence: TGTGCCAGCAGCGATTGGACAGGGGGCCCCTTGGGGGGCTACACCTTC.

The chain uses TRBV5-4 and TRBJ2-7; D is uncertain. Germline CDR1 reads SGHNT; CDR2 reads YYREEE (reference sequence). V shed 2 bases and J shed 0 bases, with 9 bases lying between them. The CDR3 has 14 residues. The CDR3 spells CASSFGSSSYEQYF. The CDR3, as DNA: TGTGCCAGCAGCTTTGGTAGCAGCTCCTACGAGCAGTACTTC.

The chain uses TRBV9 and TRBJ2-3, with 9 positions matching TRBD2. The V gene end was trimmed by 3 bases and the J gene end by 6 bases; junction bases not matched to a gene: 11. The CDR3 is 16 residues long. From germline, CDR1 is SGDLS and CDR2 YYNGEE. The CDR3 spells CASSALAGSAGDTQYF. CDR3 nucleotide sequence: TGTGCCAGCAGCGCGCTAGCGGGGAGTGCAGGGGATACGCAGTATTTT.

This clone was counted once. The V gene is TRBV19, the J gene TRBJ1-5; 11 nucleotides match TRBD1. Germline V CDR1 and CDR2: LNHDA, SQIVND (reference sequence). V was pared by 6 bases and J by 6 bases, with 13 bases of the junction left unmatched. The CDR3 sequence is 17 residues long. The CDR3 nucleotides are TGTGCCAGTAGGCCAATCCACGGACAGGGGGCATCTCAGCCCCAGCATTTT. Protein sequence: CASRPIHGQGASQPQHF.

This clone turned up a few times. J is TRBJ1-6 and V is TRBV2; TRBD1 agrees at 7 bases. The V segment lost 2 bases and the J segment 9 bases; nucleotides outside the gene matches: 7. Germline V lookup: CDR1 SNHLY, CDR2 FYNNEI. The CDR3 spans 15 residues. CDR3 sequence (DNA): TGTGCCAGCAGTGAATCAAGACAGGGCGGTTCACCCCTCCACTTT. As protein: CASSESRQGGSPLHF.

The chain couples TRBV6-1 to TRBJ2-2; no reliable D call. Trimming took off 2 bases at V and 3 bases at J, with 4 bases between the two ends. Per the germline V gene, CDR1 is MNHNS and CDR2 is SASEGT. The CDR3 totals 13 residues. The CDR3 bases are TGTGCCAGCAGTGAACAGTACACCGGGGAGCTGTTTTTT. Protein: CASSEQYTGELFF.

The chain couples TRBV5-1 to TRBJ1-1, with 8 bases that match TRBD1. Germline V lookup: CDR1 SGHRS, CDR2 YFSETQ. With V trimmed by 7 bases and J by 4 bases, 6 bases remained unmatched. CDR3 size: 13 residues. In DNA, the CDR3 is TGCGCCAGCGAGGGTACAGGGGGCACTGAAGCTTTCTTT. Translating it yields CASEGTGGTEAFF.

V is TRBV19 and J is TRBJ2-5; 12 bases are shared with TRBD2. V gave up 1 base and J gave up 0 bases; unmatched junction bases: 12. CDR1 and CDR2 from the germline V gene are LNHDA and SQIVND (reference sequence). This CDR3 is built from 20 residues. As DNA, the CDR3 is TGTGCCAGTAGTATAGCTTGGGAGACTAGCGGGGGAATGTACCAAGAGACCCAGTACTTC. It codes for CASSIAWETSGGMYQETQYF. Based on the CDR3 plus reference TRBV19 and TRBJ2-5, the full variable domain is DGGITQSPKYLFRKEGQNVTLSCEQNLNHDAMYWYRQDPGQGLRLIYYSQIVNDFQKGDIAEGYSVSREKKESFPLTVTSAQKNPTAFYLCASSIAWETSGGMYQETQYFGPGTRLLVL.

This clone came up a few times. The chain combines TRBV6-5 with TRBJ1-3; D not certain. In germline, CDR1 is MNHEY, CDR2 SVGAGI. V was trimmed by 3 bases and J by 4 bases, leaving 7 bases between them. The CDR3 covers 13 residues. CDR3 protein: CASSYHRGNTIYF. Here the CDR3 DNA reads TGTGCCAGCAGTTATCATCGGGGAAACACCATATATTTT.

V and J are TRBV7-3 and TRBJ2-1, with 7 nucleotides matching TRBD1. The V gene's germline CDR1 is SGHTA and CDR2 FQGTGA. The V segment lost 4 bases and the J segment 10 bases; nucleotides outside the gene matches: 4. The CDR3 covers 12 residues. In DNA, the CDR3 is TGTGCCAGCAGCTCACAGGGGCCGGAGCAGTTCTTC. Translating it yields CASSSQGPEQFF.

This clone came up once. The chain links TRBV5-4 to TRBJ2-1, with D possibly being TRBD1 (6 bases). Germline CDR1 SGHNT, CDR2 YYREEE (reference sequence). This CDR3 region has 15 residues. V was clipped by 2 bases and J by 4 bases, with 13 bases between them. This CDR3 is CASSFGTPSYNEQFF. Written as DNA, the CDR3 is TGTGCCAGCAGCTTTGGGACACCAAGTTACAATGAGCAGTTCTTC.

V usage is TRBV3-1 (or the pseudogene TRBV3-2) and J usage is TRBJ1-4; the match to TRBD1 covers 7 bases. The CDR3 runs to 14 residues. The germline gives CDR1 LGHDT, CDR2 YNNKEL (reference sequence). V dropped 5 bases and J dropped 2; count of bases not matched to a gene: 2. CDR3 nucleotides: TGTGCCAGCAGCGCACAGGGGACTAATGAAAAACTGTTTTTT. Encoded protein: CASSAQGTNEKLFF.

J is TRBJ1-4 and V is TRBV28; D is unresolved. V lost 3 bases, J lost 7 bases, and 12 bases lay in between. The CDR3 has 14 residues. In germline, CDR1 is MDHEN, CDR2 SYDVKM. CDR3 bases: TGTGCCAGCAGTTTGGCGGCCCCGGGTGAAAAACTGTTTTTT. Its translation is CASSLAAPGEKLFF.

This chain uses TRBV9 with TRBJ1-1; 8 bases fit TRBD1. V shed 4 bases, J shed 6 bases, and the junction held 5 bases outside the gene matches. The length of the CDR3 is 13 residues. CDR1 and CDR2 (germline): SGDLS, YYNGEE. The CDR3 region has the DNA TGTGCCAGCAGCAAGGGACAGGCGGCTGAAGCTTTCTTT. Encoded protein: CASSKGQAAEAFF.

The chain joins TRBV10-2 to TRBJ2-7; maybe TRBD2 (5 bases). Trimming removed 4 bases from V and 3 bases from J, with 13 bases in between. The CDR3 is 14 residues long. The germline CDR1 and CDR2 sequences are WSHSY and SAAADI. The CDR3 sequence is CASSGTNDYYEQYF. The CDR3 coding sequence is TGCGCCAGCAGTGGTACTAACGACTACTACGAGCAGTACTTC.

This sequence joins TRBV5-4 and TRBJ1-6; 7 positions match TRBD1. This CDR3 comprises 15 residues. Looked up from germline, CDR1 is SGHNT and CDR2 is YYREEE (reference sequence). The trim removed 2 bases at V and 8 bases at J, leaving 7 bases unmatched. The CDR3 region is CASSLGGLGHSPLHF. DNA for the CDR3: TGTGCCAGCAGCTTAGGGGGCTTAGGCCATTCACCCCTCCACTTT.

The gene calls are TRBV6-5 and TRBJ2-7; possible D gene TRBD1, 6 bases. The germline V gene has CDR1 MNHEY and CDR2 SVGAGI. The CDR3 consists of 13 residues. The V and J ends lost 7 bases and 3 bases respectively, with 13 bases between them. The CDR3 protein is CASTQQGYYEQYF. CDR3 sequence (DNA): TGTGCCAGCACCCAACAGGGCTACTACGAGCAGTACTTC.

The V gene is TRBV19, the J gene TRBJ2-5, with D possibly matching TRBD1 (6 bases). CDR3 length: 13 residues. Germline assignment: CDR1 LNHDA and CDR2 SQIVND (reference sequence). Trimming took 9 bases from V and 1 from J, leaving 12 bases between them. CDR3 region: CARTGHIQETQYF. In DNA form, the CDR3 reads TGTGCCAGGACGGGACACATCCAAGAGACCCAGTACTTC. The full variable domain, completed using reference TRBV19 and TRBJ2-5, is DGGITQSPKYLFRKEGQNVTLSCEQNLNHDAMYWYRQDPGQGLRLIYYSQIVNDFQKGDIAEGYSVSREKKESFPLTVTSAQKNPTAFYLCARTGHIQETQYFGPGTRLLVL.

This clone was recorded many times. CDR3 residues: CASSPTSGTGNEQFF. DNA for the CDR3: TGCGCCAGCAGCCCCACTAGCGGGACCGGCAATGAGCAGTTCTTC. V and J are TRBV4-1 and TRBJ2-1; 10 nucleotides align to TRBD2. The germline gives CDR1 MGHRA, CDR2 YSYEKL. The CDR3 contains 15 residues. Losses at the gene ends were 4 bases for V and 6 bases for J; bases not matched to a gene: 6.

J is TRBJ1-2 and V is TRBV28; D remains unclear. V was trimmed by 3 bases and J by 7 bases, leaving 9 bases between them. The CDR3 has 12 amino acids. Germline V CDR1 and CDR2: MDHEN, SYDVKM. Here the CDR3 DNA reads TGTGCCAGCAGTTTTCTCCCTAGTGGCTACACCTTC. It encodes CASSFLPSGYTF.

The rearrangement uses TRBV7-9 and TRBJ1-2, with D perhaps TRBD1 (6 bases). Trimming cost V 1 base and J 5 bases, with 14 bases left between them. The length of the CDR3 is 15 residues. The germline V gene encodes CDR1 SEHNR and CDR2 FQNEAQ (reference sequence). The CDR3 DNA sequence: TGTGCCAGCAGCTTAGTGGCAGGGGTATCGTATGGCTACACCTTC. It yields the protein CASSLVAGVSYGYTF. The full variable domain, completed using reference TRBV7-9 and TRBJ1-2, is DTGVSQNPRHKITKRGQNVTFRCDPISEHNRLYWYRQTLGQGPEFLTYFQNEAQLEKSRLLSDRFSAERPKGSFSTLEIQRTEQGDSAMYLCASSLVAGVSYGYTFGSGTRLTVV.

The chain combines TRBV5-5 with TRBJ2-6; 8 bases are shared with TRBD2. The CDR3 spans 17 residues. The V and J ends lost 4 bases and 3 bases, in that order; junction bases with no gene match: 9. CDR1 and CDR2 from the germline V gene are SGHKS and YYEKEE (reference sequence). The DNA of the CDR3 is TGTGCCAGCAGCGTCGGGCGGGAGGTTTATGGGGCCAACGTCCTGACTTTC. This sequence encodes CASSVGREVYGANVLTF.

The chain recombines TRBV19 with TRBJ2-5, with D uncertain. V was cut by 4 bases and J by 5 bases, with 5 bases left in between. CDR3 size: 11 residues. The germline CDR1 and CDR2 sequences are LNHDA and SQIVND (reference sequence). Written as DNA, the CDR3 is TGTGCCAGTAGTAGTCAGGAGACCCAGTACTTC. This gives the protein CASSSQETQYF. Filled out from reference TRBV19 and TRBJ2-5, the complete variable domain reads DGGITQSPKYLFRKEGQNVTLSCEQNLNHDAMYWYRQDPGQGLRLIYYSQIVNDFQKGDIAEGYSVSREKKESFPLTVTSAQKNPTAFYLCASSSQETQYFGPGTRLLVL.

The CDR3 here is CSVARSYEQYF. CDR3 in DNA: TGCAGCGTAGCCCGGTCCTACGAGCAGTACTTC. V gene TRBV29-1 combines with J gene TRBJ2-7, with no clear D. The CDR3 is 11 amino acids. V was clipped by 6 bases and J by 1 base, with 7 bases between them. Germline CDR1 and CDR2: SQVTM and ANQGSEA.

The CDR3 region is CASSPLWDRGLETQYF. In DNA, the CDR3 is TGCGCCAGCAGCCCCCTATGGGACAGGGGGTTAGAGACCCAGTACTTC. The chain links TRBV5-1 to TRBJ2-5; 11 bases line up with TRBD1. The CDR3 length is 16 residues. From germline, CDR1 is SGHRS and CDR2 YFSETQ. Germline trimming cut 4 bases from V and 4 bases from J; bases unmatched to any gene: 9. Full variable domain (missing parts from reference TRBV5-1 and TRBJ2-5): KAGVTQTPRYLIKTRGQQVTLSCSPISGHRSVSWYQQTPGQGLQFLFEYFSETQRNKGNFPGRFSGRQFSNSRSEMNVSTLELGDSALYLCASSPLWDRGLETQYFGPGTRLLVL.